The clone carrying this T cell receptor (beta chain) was observed at least ten times. Its antigen is as yet unknown. This sample is part of a study of CD8 T cells in ankylosing spondylitis. Libraries of TCR beta came from quantitative 5'-RACE with molecular barcodes. MiXCR, run by TCRdb on the 5' RACE reads, gives a single entry per CDR3 protein. This table holds 100,000 to 150,000 distinct CDR3 sequences, approximately 9.7% found once. V was clipped by 5 bases and J by 1 base; unmatched bases: 6. CDR3 size: 16 residues. Per germline, CDR1 SGHRS and CDR2 YFSETQ. Whole-study findings and limits: As reported, disease-linked clones showed significant enrichment in matched ankylosing spondylitis synovial fluid. Disease-associated clonotypes exhibited CD8+ identity and were relatively infrequent in peripheral blood.

The clonotype originates from a male donor with ankylosing spondylitis or in good health (not recorded which). Sequencing was performed on blood, either unsorted or a sorted T cell fraction (not recorded which). This chain connects TRBV5-1 to TRBJ2-2; 9 bases match TRBD2. This CDR3 reads CASSFGLARNTGELFF. The CDR3 DNA sequence: TGCGCCAGCAGTTTTGGACTAGCGAGGAACACCGGGGAGCTGTTTTTT. The whole variable domain, remainder taken from reference TRBV5-1 and TRBJ2-2, is KAGVTQTPRYLIKTRGQQVTLSCSPISGHRSVSWYQQTPGQGLQFLFEYFSETQRNKGNFPGRFSGRQFSNSRSEMNVSTLELGDSALYLCASSFGLARNTGELFFGEGSRLTVL.